The 3 T cell receptor beta chains given below trace back to one sample, sequenced in a study of response to subunit inactivated influenza vaccine. MiXCR, run by TCRdb on the RT-PCR reads, gives a single entry per CDR3 protein. The table records hundreds of thousands of distinct CDR3 sequences, about 10% of them present only once. This sample was shared with a second study, whose subject was T cells expressing NK-cell markers. This second study says: For TCR beta, cDNA was produced by 5'RACE template switching with UMIs.

The sequences come from PBMCs from blood, collected on the day of vaccination. All receptors come from a man aged 50 or older who received an inactivated influenza vaccine.

The V call is TRBV4-3, the J call TRBJ2-3, with 8 nucleotides matching TRBD2. Germline assignment: CDR1 LGHNA and CDR2 YSLEER. J gave up 5 bases and V 0 bases, and 4 bases lay outside the gene matches. This CDR3 has 15 residues. CDR3 bases: TGCGCCAGCAGCCAAGACGGGGGGGCATTAGATACGCAGTATTTT. Protein product: CASSQDGGALDTQYF.

The chain joins TRBV5-6 to TRBJ2-5; the D call may be TRBD1 or TRBD2 (6 bases each). Trimming cost V 4 bases and J 2 bases, with 12 bases left between them. Germline loops: CDR1 SGHDT, CDR2 YYEEEE. The CDR3 is 14 amino acids. The CDR3 loop is CASSVRGTQETQYF. CDR3 DNA sequence: TGTGCCAGCAGCGTACGGGGGACACAAGAGACCCAGTACTTC.

The chain combines TRBV20-1 with TRBJ1-1; D may be TRBD1 (6 bases). This CDR3 spans 12 amino acids. Trimming cost V 8 bases and J 2 bases, with 12 bases left between them. Per the germline V gene, CDR1 is DFQATT and CDR2 is SNEGSKA (reference sequence). The CDR3 DNA reads as TGCAGTACAAGACAGGCTAACACTGAAGCTTTCTTT. This gives the protein CSTRQANTEAFF.